This entry lists 28 T cell receptor beta chains sequenced from one sample in a study of blood T cell repertoires in COVID-19. TCRdb keeps only in-frame clones here, not all; method: immunoSEQ multiplex PCR. This table has approximately 77,000 clones, 80% appearing once. Specimen: peripheral blood. The receptors were gathered from a woman in her 70s with acute or convalescent COVID-19.

The chain recombines TRBV5-1 with TRBJ1-4, with 8 bases lining up with TRBD1. Trimming cost V 5 bases and J 8 bases; bases outside gene matches: 5. CDR1 and CDR2 from the germline V gene are SGHRS and YFSETQ. The CDR3 covers 13 residues. The DNA for the CDR3 is TGCGCCAGCAGACAAACAGGGGGGGAAAAACTGTTTTTT. Translating it yields CASRQTGGEKLFF.

The V gene is TRBV2, the J gene TRBJ2-1; TRBD2 is a possible D gene (6 bases). This CDR3 comprises 15 residues. The germline V gene encodes CDR1 SNHLY and CDR2 FYNNEI. Trimming cost V 4 bases and J 2 bases, with 12 bases left between them. The CDR3: CASSGGDSAYNEQFF. The CDR3 bases are TGTGCCAGCAGTGGGGGGGACTCCGCCTACAATGAGCAGTTCTTC.

V usage is TRBV3-1 (or the pseudogene TRBV3-2) and J usage is TRBJ1-2; D is undetermined. CDR3 length: 13 amino acids. The V gene's germline CDR1 is LGHDT and CDR2 YNNKEL (reference sequence). V was trimmed by 1 base and J by 2 bases, leaving 5 bases between them. The DNA of the CDR3 is TGTGCCAGCAGCCAAGGAGGGAACTATGGCTACACCTTC. Its translation is CASSQGGNYGYTF.

The table lists this clone with a few counts. V is TRBV6-2 or TRBV6-3 and J is TRBJ2-7, with TRBD1 matching over 7 bases. The V gene's germline CDR1 is MNHEY and CDR2 SVGEGT. V gave up 4 bases and J gave up 0 bases; unmatched junction bases: 3. CDR3 size: 14 residues. CDR3 nucleotides: TGTGCCAGCAGTTTTGGGGACAGCTCCTACGAGCAGTACTTC. Encoded protein: CASSFGDSSYEQYF.

This clone appeared once. The chain joins TRBV5-4 to TRBJ2-1; possibly TRBD1 for D (6 bases). The germline CDR1 and CDR2 sequences are SGHNT and YYREEE (reference sequence). This CDR3 comprises 14 residues. The V and J ends lost 5 bases and 7 bases respectively, with 16 bases between them. The CDR3 loop reads CASRPGQTFNEQFF. CDR3 bases: TGTGCCAGCAGACCCGGACAGACCTTTAATGAGCAGTTCTTC.

The chain recombines TRBV6-5 with TRBJ2-1; D perhaps matches TRBD2 (5 bases). The CDR3 has 15 residues. Germline values: CDR1 MNHEY, CDR2 SVGAGI. Trimming took off 8 bases at V and 4 bases at J, with 18 bases between the two ends. The CDR3 DNA is TGTGCCAGCCGGACTCGACCTTCGGTGTACAATGAGCAGTTCTTC. Translated, it gives CASRTRPSVYNEQFF.

The rearrangement joins TRBV4-1 to TRBJ2-7, with D tentatively TRBD1 (5 bases). V lost 1 base and J lost 2, with 12 bases in between. The germline gives CDR1 MGHRA, CDR2 YSYEKL. This CDR3 has 15 residues. The CDR3, as DNA: TGCGCCAGCAGCCAAGTCATCCAGGGTCCCTACGAGCAGTACTTC. Translation: CASSQVIQGPYEQYF.

The chain combines TRBV7-9 with TRBJ1-2; D perhaps matches TRBD1 (6 bases). The germline V gene has CDR1 SEHNR and CDR2 FQNEAQ (reference sequence). The length of the CDR3 is 16 residues. V was shortened by 4 bases and J by 3 bases, with 18 bases between the two germline ends. The CDR3 coding sequence is TGTGCCAGCAGCTCCATTTACAGGGAAGGGGACTATGGCTACACCTTC. Protein sequence: CASSSIYREGDYGYTF. The full variable domain, in which reference TRBV7-9 and TRBJ1-2 provide the parts outside the CDR3, is DTGVSQNPRHKITKRGQNVTFRCDPISEHNRLYWYRQTLGQGPEFLTYFQNEAQLEKSRLLSDRFSAERPKGSFSTLEIQRTEQGDSAMYLCASSSIYREGDYGYTFGSGTRLTVV.

This chain links TRBV18 with TRBJ2-5; a weak D match, TRBD1 (5 bases). The V and J ends lost 3 bases and 6 bases respectively, with 17 bases between them. The CDR3 covers 15 residues. Germline values: CDR1 KGHSH, CDR2 LQKENI. Here the CDR3 reads CASSPWGKDSQTQYF. For the CDR3, the DNA is TGTGCCAGCTCACCCTGGGGAAAAGACAGTCAGACCCAGTACTTC.

The chain couples TRBV19 to TRBJ1-2, with TRBD1 matching over 8 bases. V was clipped by 9 bases and J by 8 bases; unmatched bases: 8. The germline V gene encodes CDR1 LNHDA and CDR2 SQIVND (reference sequence). The CDR3 consists of 12 residues. This CDR3 is CASTDRGEGYTF. As DNA, the CDR3 is TGTGCCAGCACCGACAGGGGAGAAGGCTACACCTTC.

The sample holds one count of this clone. The rearrangement uses TRBV14 and TRBJ1-1; 8 bases align to TRBD1. CDR1 is SGHDN, CDR2 FVKESK, per germline. The CDR3 spans 15 residues. V shed 2 bases, J shed 0 bases, and the junction held 2 bases outside the gene matches. Here the CDR3 DNA reads TGTGCCAGCAGCCAACTGACAGGGGTGAACACTGAAGCTTTCTTT. It specifies CASSQLTGVNTEAFF.

The rearrangement uses TRBV5-6 and TRBJ1-4; 7 bases fit TRBD1. CDR3 length equals 15 residues. The V gene's germline CDR1 is SGHDT and CDR2 YYEEEE. J was trimmed by 4 bases and V by 4 bases; bases with no gene match: 7. The CDR3 DNA reads as TGTGCCAGCAGCGAAAAGACAGGGTTTAATGAAAAACTGTTTTTT. This codes for CASSEKTGFNEKLFF. Together with reference TRBV5-6 and TRBJ1-4, the CDR3 gives the full variable domain: DAGVTQSPTHLIKTRGQQVTLRCSPKSGHDTVSWYQQALGQGPQFIFQYYEEEERQRGNFPDRFSGHQFPNYSSELNVNALLLGDSALYLCASSEKTGFNEKLFFGSGTQLSVL.

The V call is TRBV9, the J call TRBJ1-3; 7 nucleotides match TRBD1. Trimming took 3 bases from V and 3 from J; bases not matched to a gene: 9. The CDR3 loop spans 16 amino acids. Germline V gene sequence: CDR1 SGDLS, CDR2 YYNGEE. The CDR3 DNA reads TGTGCCAGCAGCGCAAAGGCAGGGGGATTTGGAAACACCATATATTTT. This encodes CASSAKAGGFGNTIYF. Complete variable domain (other parts from reference TRBV9 and TRBJ1-3): DSGVTQTPKHLITATGQRVTLRCSPRSGDLSVYWYQQSLDQGLQFLIQYYNGEERAKGNILERFSAQQFPDLHSELNLSSLELGDSALYFCASSAKAGGFGNTIYFGEGSWLTVV.

The chain combines TRBV7-5 with TRBJ1-1; the table names TRBD1, a call not compared with the DNA. TRBV7-5 is tagged as a pseudogene. The CDR3 length is 15 residues. CDR3 sequence (DNA): TGTGTCAGAAGCCGGGACAGGGGCGTGAACACTGAAGCTTTCTTT. Residues: CVRSRDRGVNTEAFF.

The chain employs TRBV5-8 and TRBJ2-4, with 7 positions matching TRBD1. The J segment lost 0 bases and the V segment lost 4 bases, leaving 10 bases of the junction unmatched. Germline assignment: CDR1 SGHTS and CDR2 YDEGEE. The CDR3 runs to 17 residues. CDR3 in amino acids: CASSPTGTALAKNIQYF. The CDR3 DNA reads as TGTGCCAGCAGCCCAACCGGGACAGCTCTAGCCAAAAACATTCAGTACTTC.

J is TRBJ2-5 and V is TRBV3-1 (or the pseudogene TRBV3-2); D perhaps matches TRBD2 (5 bases). CDR3 length: 14 residues. CDR1 is LGHDT and CDR2 is YNNKEL in the germline V gene (reference sequence). Trimming pared 0 bases from V and 2 bases from J, leaving 7 bases between. CDR3 DNA: TGTGCCAGCAGCCAAGAACTAGATCAAGAGACCCAGTACTTC. This sequence encodes CASSQELDQETQYF.

This chain connects TRBV3-1 (or the pseudogene TRBV3-2) to TRBJ1-6; 7 nucleotides match TRBD1. The CDR3 runs 16 residues. Germline loops: CDR1 LGHDT, CDR2 YNNKEL (reference sequence). V shed 5 bases and J 4 bases; nucleotides not matched to a gene: 8. In nucleotides, the CDR3 is TGTGCCAGCAGCATACAACAGGGGATGTATAATTCACCCCTCCACTTT. This codes for CASSIQQGMYNSPLHF.

The rearrangement joins TRBV19 to TRBJ2-3, with a possible D match to TRBD2 (7 bases). Germline lookup yields CDR1 LNHDA and CDR2 SQIVND (reference sequence). The CDR3 runs to 16 residues. V lost 6 bases to trimming and J lost 4 bases, with 20 bases between them. The CDR3 region has the DNA TGTGCCAGTAGCGCCGTTACGGGGGGCCCCGCAGATACGCAGTATTTT. This encodes CASSAVTGGPADTQYF.

In DNA form, the CDR3 reads TGTGCCAGCAGTTACGCCCAGGGGATCGGGGCAAAGCTGTTTTTT. Translation: CASSYAQGIGAKLFF. The chain has TRBV6-2 or TRBV6-3 and TRBJ1-4; D is possibly TRBD1 (6 bases). CDR3 size: 15 residues. From germline, CDR1 is MNHEY and CDR2 SVGEGT. Trimming cost V 2 bases and J 14 bases, with 21 bases left between them.

The rearrangement joins TRBV15 to TRBJ1-4; tentatively, D is TRBD1 (5 bases). Trimming took off 1 base at V and 5 bases at J, with 11 bases between the two ends. Looked up from germline, CDR1 is LNHNV and CDR2 is YYDKDF (reference sequence). This CDR3 has 15 residues. CDR3 coding DNA: TGTGCCACCAGCAGAGGGTCAGGGCGGAATGAAAAACTGTTTTTT. This sequence encodes CATSRGSGRNEKLFF.

The chain links TRBV19 to TRBJ2-5; TRBD2 matches at 7 bases. The CDR3 runs to 15 residues. The germline V gene encodes CDR1 LNHDA and CDR2 SQIVND (reference sequence). With V trimmed by 2 bases and J by 2 bases, 5 bases remained unmatched. The DNA for the CDR3 is TGTGCCAGTAGTATAACGGGGGGACTACAAGAGACCCAGTACTTC. Its protein is CASSITGGLQETQYF.

This clone was observed a few times. V gene TRBV13 combines with J gene TRBJ1-5; D might be TRBD1 (5 bases). CDR3 size: 12 residues. Germline CDR1 PRHDT, CDR2 FYEKMQ (reference sequence). Trimming stripped 4 bases from V and 12 bases from J, with 13 bases between. The CDR3 sequence: CASSSGGDHQHF. The CDR3 DNA follows: TGTGCCAGCAGCTCCGGGGGGGATCACCAGCATTTT.

The V gene is TRBV5-1, the J gene TRBJ2-7, with D hard to call. Trimming removed 1 base from V and 1 base from J, with 9 bases in between. Germline lookup yields CDR1 SGHRS and CDR2 YFSETQ. CDR3 length: 14 amino acids. The CDR3 DNA reads as TGCGCCAGCAGCTTGCAGTCCGGGTCCTACGAGCAGTACTTC. It codes for CASSLQSGSYEQYF.

CDR3 coding DNA: TGTGCCAGCAGCCCAGAAGAGGGGGCTTTGAGGACTGAAGCTTTCTTT. This sequence encodes CASSPEEGALRTEAFF. J is TRBJ1-1 and V is TRBV7-2; 7 nucleotides line up with TRBD1. CDR1 and CDR2 from the germline V gene are SGHTA and FQGNSA. Trimming cost V 5 bases and J 5 bases; bases outside gene matches: 14. The CDR3 sequence is 16 residues long.

This clone was counted a few times. V is TRBV4-3 and J is TRBJ1-1, with a tentative D call TRBD1 (5 bases). CDR3 size: 15 residues. Trimming shortened V by 3 bases and J by 4 bases, and 15 bases separated the two germline ends. The germline V gene has CDR1 LGHNA and CDR2 YSLEER. CDR3 region: CASSQGEGRSTEAFF. The CDR3 DNA is TGCGCCAGCAGCCAGGGGGAGGGAAGGAGCACTGAAGCTTTCTTT.

The rearrangement uses TRBV7-6 and TRBJ2-2, with D perhaps matching TRBD1 (6 bases). Germline CDR1 reads SGHVS; CDR2 reads FNYEAQ. V gave up 5 bases and J gave up 3 bases, with 16 bases separating them. The CDR3 sequence is 16 residues long. The CDR3 here is CASSHEAGQYTGELFF. The CDR3 DNA reads TGTGCCAGCAGCCACGAGGCCGGACAGTACACCGGGGAGCTGTTTTTT.

The chain carries TRBV10-1 and TRBJ2-5; unclear D gene. Trimming pared 6 bases from V and 5 bases from J, leaving 16 bases between. The length of the CDR3 is 14 residues. Germline CDR1 is WNHNN and CDR2 is SYGVQD (reference sequence). DNA for the CDR3: TGCGCCAGCAGGGTTGACTCGCCTGAGGAGACCCAGTACTTC. This gives the protein CASRVDSPEETQYF.

The chain is built from TRBV7-9 and TRBJ2-7, with 8 bases matching TRBD1. The trim removed 5 bases at V and 2 bases at J, leaving 11 bases unmatched. Per germline, CDR1 SEHNR and CDR2 FQNEAQ (reference sequence). CDR3 length: 16 amino acids. CDR3 region: CASSTTRDRPTYEQYF. The CDR3 nucleotides are TGTGCCAGCAGCACTACACGGGACAGGCCCACCTACGAGCAGTACTTC.